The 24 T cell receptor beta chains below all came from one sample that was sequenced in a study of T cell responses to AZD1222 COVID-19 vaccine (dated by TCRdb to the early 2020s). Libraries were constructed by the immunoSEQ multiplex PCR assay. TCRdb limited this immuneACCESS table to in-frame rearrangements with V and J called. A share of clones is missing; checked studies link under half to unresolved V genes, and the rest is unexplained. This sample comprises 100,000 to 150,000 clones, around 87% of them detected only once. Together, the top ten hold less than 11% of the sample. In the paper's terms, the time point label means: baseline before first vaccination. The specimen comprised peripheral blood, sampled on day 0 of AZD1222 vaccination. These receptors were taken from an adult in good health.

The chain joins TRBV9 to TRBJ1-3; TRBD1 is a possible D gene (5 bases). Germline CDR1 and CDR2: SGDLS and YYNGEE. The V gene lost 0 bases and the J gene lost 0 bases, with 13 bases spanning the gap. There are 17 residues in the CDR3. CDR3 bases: TGTGCCAGCAGCGTAGCGGGACTACAGTTCTCTGGAAACACCATATATTTT. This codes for CASSVAGLQFSGNTIYF.

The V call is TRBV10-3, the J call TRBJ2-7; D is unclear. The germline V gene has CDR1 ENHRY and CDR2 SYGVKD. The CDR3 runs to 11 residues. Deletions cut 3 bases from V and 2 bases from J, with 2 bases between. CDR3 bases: TGTGCCATCAGTGAAACCTACGAGCAGTACTTC. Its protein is CAISETYEQYF.

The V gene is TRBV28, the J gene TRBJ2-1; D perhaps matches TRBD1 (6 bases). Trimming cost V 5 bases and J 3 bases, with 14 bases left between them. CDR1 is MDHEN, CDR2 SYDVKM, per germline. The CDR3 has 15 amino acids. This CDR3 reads CASSPDSSLYNEQFF. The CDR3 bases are TGTGCCAGCAGTCCGGACAGTTCCCTCTACAATGAGCAGTTCTTC.

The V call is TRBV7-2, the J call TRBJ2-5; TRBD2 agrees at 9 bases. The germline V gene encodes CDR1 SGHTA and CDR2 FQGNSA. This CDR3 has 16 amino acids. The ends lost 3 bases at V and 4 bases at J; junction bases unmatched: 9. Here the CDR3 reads CASSFLGSGRRETQYF. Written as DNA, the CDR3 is TGTGCCAGCAGCTTCTTGGGTAGCGGGAGAAGAGAGACCCAGTACTTC.

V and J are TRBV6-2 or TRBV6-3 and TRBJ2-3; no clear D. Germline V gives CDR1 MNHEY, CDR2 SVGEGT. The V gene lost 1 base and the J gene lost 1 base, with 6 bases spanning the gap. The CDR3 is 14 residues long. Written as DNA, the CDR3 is TGTGCCAGCAGTTACTGGTTTGGCACAGATACGCAGTATTTT. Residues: CASSYWFGTDTQYF.

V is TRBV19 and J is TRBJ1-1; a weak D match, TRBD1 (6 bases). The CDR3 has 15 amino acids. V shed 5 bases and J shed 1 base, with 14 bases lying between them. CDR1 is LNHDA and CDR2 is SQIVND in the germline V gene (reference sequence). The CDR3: CASSYRTDGNTEAFF. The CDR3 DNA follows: TGTGCCAGTAGTTACCGGACAGATGGGAACACTGAAGCTTTCTTT.

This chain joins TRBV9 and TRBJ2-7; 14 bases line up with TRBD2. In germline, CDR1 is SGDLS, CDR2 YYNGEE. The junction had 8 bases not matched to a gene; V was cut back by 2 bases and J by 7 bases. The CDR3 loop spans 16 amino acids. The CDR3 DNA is TGTGCCAGCAGCGTGTCCGGGACTAGCGGGAGCCGGGAGCAGTACTTC. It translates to CASSVSGTSGSREQYF.

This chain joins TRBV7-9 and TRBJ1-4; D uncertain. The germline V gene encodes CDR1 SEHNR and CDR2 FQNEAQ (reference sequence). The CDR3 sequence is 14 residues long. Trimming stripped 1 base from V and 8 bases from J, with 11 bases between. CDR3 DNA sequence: TGTGCCAGCAGCTTAGATTCGTTGAGCGAAAAACTGTTTTTT. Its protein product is CASSLDSLSEKLFF.

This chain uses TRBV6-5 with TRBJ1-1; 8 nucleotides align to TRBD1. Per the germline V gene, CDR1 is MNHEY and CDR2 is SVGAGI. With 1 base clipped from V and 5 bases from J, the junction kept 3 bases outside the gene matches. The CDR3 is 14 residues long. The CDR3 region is CASSYYRGGTEAFF. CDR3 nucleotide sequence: TGTGCCAGCAGTTACTACAGGGGGGGAACTGAAGCTTTCTTT.

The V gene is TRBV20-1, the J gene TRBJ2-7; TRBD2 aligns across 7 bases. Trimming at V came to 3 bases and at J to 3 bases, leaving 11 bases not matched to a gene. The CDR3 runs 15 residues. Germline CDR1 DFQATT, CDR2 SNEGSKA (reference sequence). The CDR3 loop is CSASYTSREGYEQYF. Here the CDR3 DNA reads TGCAGTGCTAGTTACACTAGCAGGGAGGGCTACGAGCAGTACTTC.

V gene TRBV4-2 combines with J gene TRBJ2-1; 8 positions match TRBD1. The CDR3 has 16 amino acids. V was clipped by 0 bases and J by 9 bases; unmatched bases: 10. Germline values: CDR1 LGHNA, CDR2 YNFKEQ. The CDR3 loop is CASSQDPGTGEGEQFF. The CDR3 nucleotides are TGTGCCAGCAGCCAAGATCCAGGGACAGGCGAGGGTGAGCAGTTCTTC.

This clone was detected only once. The CDR3 sequence is CASSPRVNGGEKLFF. CDR3 in DNA: TGTGCCAGCAGTCCGCGGGTCAATGGGGGAGAAAAACTGTTTTTT. V usage is TRBV9 and J usage is TRBJ1-4; TRBD1 might be the D (5 bases). V was pared by 5 bases and J by 8 bases, with 19 bases between. The CDR3 extends over 15 amino acids. Germline CDR1 reads SGDLS; CDR2 reads YYNGEE.

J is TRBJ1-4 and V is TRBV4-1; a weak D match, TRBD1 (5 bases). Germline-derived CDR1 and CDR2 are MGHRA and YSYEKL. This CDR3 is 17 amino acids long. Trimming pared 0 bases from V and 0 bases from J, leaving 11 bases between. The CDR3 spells CASSQDSGGATNEKLFF. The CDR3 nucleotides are TGCGCCAGCAGCCAAGATTCGGGGGGGGCAACTAATGAAAAACTGTTTTTT.

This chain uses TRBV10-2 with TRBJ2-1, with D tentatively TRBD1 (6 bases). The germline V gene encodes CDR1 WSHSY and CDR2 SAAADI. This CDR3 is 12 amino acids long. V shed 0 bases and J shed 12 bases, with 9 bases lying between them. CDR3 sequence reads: CASSESRGRQFF. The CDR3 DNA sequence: TGCGCCAGCAGTGAGTCAAGGGGGAGGCAGTTCTTC.

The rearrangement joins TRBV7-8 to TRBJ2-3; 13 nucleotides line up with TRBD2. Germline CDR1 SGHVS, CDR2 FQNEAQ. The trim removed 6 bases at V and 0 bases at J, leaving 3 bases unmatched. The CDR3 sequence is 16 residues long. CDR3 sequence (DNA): TGTGCCAGCAGGTGGACTAGCGGGGGTAGCACAGATACGCAGTATTTT. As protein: CASRWTSGGSTDTQYF.

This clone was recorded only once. For the CDR3, the DNA is TGCGCCAGCGGACAGGGGAACACTGAAGCTTTCTTT. Protein: CASGQGNTEAFF. The chain has TRBV5-1 and TRBJ1-1, with 8 bases fitting TRBD1. The V gene end was trimmed by 7 bases and the J gene end by 1 base; junction bases not matched to a gene: 0. CDR3 size: 12 residues. CDR1 is SGHRS and CDR2 is YFSETQ in the germline V gene. Full variable domain (missing parts from reference TRBV5-1 and TRBJ1-1): KAGVTQTPRYLIKTRGQQVTLSCSPISGHRSVSWYQQTPGQGLQFLFEYFSETQRNKGNFPGRFSGRQFSNSRSEMNVSTLELGDSALYLCASGQGNTEAFFGQGTRLTVV.

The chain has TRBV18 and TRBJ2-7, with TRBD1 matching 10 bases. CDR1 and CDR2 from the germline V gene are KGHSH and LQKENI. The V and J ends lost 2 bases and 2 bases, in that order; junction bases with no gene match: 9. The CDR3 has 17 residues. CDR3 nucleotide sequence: TGTGCCAGCTCACCATTAAAAATCGGGACAGGGGCCTACGAGCAGTACTTC. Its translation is CASSPLKIGTGAYEQYF.

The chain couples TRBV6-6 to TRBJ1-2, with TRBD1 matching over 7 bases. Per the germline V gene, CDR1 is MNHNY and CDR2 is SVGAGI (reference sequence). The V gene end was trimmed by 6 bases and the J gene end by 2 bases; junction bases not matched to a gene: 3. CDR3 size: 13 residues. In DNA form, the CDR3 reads TGTGCCAGCAGCCCGGACAGGAACTATGGCTACACCTTC. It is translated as CASSPDRNYGYTF.

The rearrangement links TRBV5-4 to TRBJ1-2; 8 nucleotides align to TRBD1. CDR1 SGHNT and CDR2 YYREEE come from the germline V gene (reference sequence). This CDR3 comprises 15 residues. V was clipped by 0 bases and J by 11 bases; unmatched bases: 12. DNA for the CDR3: TGTGCCAGCAGCTTGGCCTTGACAGGGGTTGTCCGGTACACCTTC. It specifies CASSLALTGVVRYTF.

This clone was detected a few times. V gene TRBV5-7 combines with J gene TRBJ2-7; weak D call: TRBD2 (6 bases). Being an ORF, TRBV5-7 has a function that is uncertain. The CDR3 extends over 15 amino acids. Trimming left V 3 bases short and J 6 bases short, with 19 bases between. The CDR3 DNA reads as TGTGCCAGCAGCTCCGTCCGGCGGGATCCGATCGAGCAGTACTTC. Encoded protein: CASSSVRRDPIEQYF.

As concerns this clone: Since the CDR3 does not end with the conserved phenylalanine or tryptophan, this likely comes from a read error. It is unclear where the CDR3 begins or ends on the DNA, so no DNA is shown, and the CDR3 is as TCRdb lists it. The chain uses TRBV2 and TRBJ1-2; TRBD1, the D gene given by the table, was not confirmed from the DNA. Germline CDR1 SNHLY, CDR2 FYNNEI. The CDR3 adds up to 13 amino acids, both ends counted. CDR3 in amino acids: CASRERGTGPLQT.

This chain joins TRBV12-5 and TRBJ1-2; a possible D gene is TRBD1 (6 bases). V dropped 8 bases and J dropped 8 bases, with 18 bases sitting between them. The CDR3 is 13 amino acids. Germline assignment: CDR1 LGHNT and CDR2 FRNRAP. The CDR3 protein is CASPTGTTFGYTF. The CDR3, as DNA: TGTGCTAGTCCAACCGGGACAACCTTCGGCTACACCTTC.

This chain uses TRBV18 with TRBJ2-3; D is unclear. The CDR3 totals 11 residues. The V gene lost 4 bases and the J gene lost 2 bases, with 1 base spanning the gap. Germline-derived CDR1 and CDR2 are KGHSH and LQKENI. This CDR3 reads CASSHTDTQYF. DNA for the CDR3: TGTGCCAGCTCACACACAGATACGCAGTATTTT.

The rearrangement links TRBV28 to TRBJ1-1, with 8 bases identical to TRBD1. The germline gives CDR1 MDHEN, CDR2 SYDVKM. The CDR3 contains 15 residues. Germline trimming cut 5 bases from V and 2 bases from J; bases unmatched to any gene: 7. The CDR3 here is CASSPNPGGNTEAFF. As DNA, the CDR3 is TGTGCCAGCAGTCCCAATCCAGGGGGCAACACTGAAGCTTTCTTT.